This T cell receptor beta chain was found in a study of blood T cell repertoires in COVID-19. In the authors' workflow: Amplification of reference gene primers was used by the study to estimate nucleated cell counts. Data came from immunoSEQ multiplex PCR; TCRdb stores just in-frame clones and leaves some out. V and J calls and clone size come straight from that table; D and trimming were deduced from the DNA. In the table there are some 250,000 clones, over 80% of which are singletons. There are 14 residues in the CDR3. The V end was cut by 0 bases, the J end by 4 bases, with 7 bases between. Germline CDR1 MNHEY, CDR2 SMNVEV (reference sequence).

This receptor was taken from a man aged 35-49 years with acute or convalescent COVID-19. Material for sequencing was peripheral blood. V and J are TRBV27 and TRBJ2-1; tentatively, D is TRBD2 (5 bases). CDR3 nucleotide sequence: TGTGCCAGCAGTTTATCCCGGGGTTACAATGAGCAGTTCTTC. It yields the protein CASSLSRGYNEQFF.